The subject of this entry is one T cell receptor (beta chain). The sample comes from a study of blood T cell repertoires in COVID-19. Study overall: Samples representing acute and convalescent COVID-19 were sourced from the United States, Italy and Spain. T cells, B-cell-depleted T cells, or PBMCs provided the cDNA or gDNA that served as material.

Sequencing used immunoSEQ multiplex PCR; TCRdb keeps in-frame clones, though not all of them. The sample lists some 120,000 clones, 70% to 90% occurring once. This CDR3 region has 14 residues. Germline-derived CDR1 and CDR2 are MNHEY and SVGAGI. Trimming stripped 5 bases from V and 1 base from J, with 11 bases between. The material sequenced was peripheral blood. The rearrangement uses TRBV6-5 and TRBJ1-1, with D hard to call. The receptor's source is a human donor in a cohort sampled during active COVID-19. The CDR3 DNA reads TGTGCCAGCAGTCGTTCCCCGGGGAACACTGAAGCTTTCTTT. Amino acid sequence: CASSRSPGNTEAFF.